Listed below are T cell receptor beta chains from one sample, sequenced in a study of shared clonotypes between healthy human individuals. Sequenced by immunoSEQ multiplex PCR; TCRdb stores in-frame clones only, minus some. The sample includes some 2,000,000 clones, approximately 96% seen only once; the top ten take 0.1% to 0.15%. Specimen: naive CD4+ T cells sorted from blood. These TCRs come from a young man in good health. CDR3s include the opening cysteine and the closing phenylalanine or tryptophan. D genes are given only for firm matches. Some rows have no size entry. The others give once, few or many, or a class for an expanded clone.

j_call v_call d_call clone_size cdr3_nt cdr3_aa
TRBJ2-1 TRBV28 TRBD1 - TGTGCCAGCAGTCTGACAGGGAACAATGAGCAGTTCTTC CASSLTGNNEQFF
TRBJ1-1 TRBV18 - - TGTGCCAGCTCACCACCTCAGGGACCGAACACTGAAGCTTTCTTT CASSPPQGPNTEAFF
TRBJ2-7 TRBV6-5 TRBD1 - TGTGCCAGCAGGGGGAGCGGGACAGGGGACTACGAGCAGTACTTC CASRGSGTGDYEQYF
TRBJ1-6 TRBV5-4 - - TGTGCCAGCAGCTCAAGGGTGGAGGAATCACCCCTCCACTTT CASSSRVEESPLHF
TRBJ1-1 TRBV6-5 - - TGTGCCAGCAGCACCCTGATCCCGGGGACTGAAGCTTTCTTT CASSTLIPGTEAFF
TRBJ2-5 TRBV20-1 - few TGCAGTGCTAGAAGAGAGACCCAGTACTTC CSARRETQYF
TRBJ2-7 TRBV10-3 - - TGTGCCATCAGTGAAAGGTCGGAGACCTCCTACGAGCAGTACTTC CAISERSETSYEQYF
TRBJ2-2 TRBV5-1 - - TGCGCCAGCAGCACCGGCGGAACTTCGAACACCGGGGAGCTGTTTTTT CASSTGGTSNTGELFF
TRBJ2-1 TRBV5-1 TRBD1 - TGCGCCAGCAGCTTGTCGCAGGACAGGGGTGGGAATGAGCAGTTCTTC CASSLSQDRGGNEQFF
TRBJ1-2 TRBV5-1 - - TGCGCCAGCAGCCCATCAATGGGAAACTATGGCTACACCTTC CASSPSMGNYGYTF
TRBJ2-2 TRBV10-3 - - TGTGCCATCAGTAAAACGAACACCGGGGAGCTGTTTTTT CAISKTNTGELFF
TRBJ2-6 TRBV28 - - TGTGCCAGCAGTTTTACGGGAAGGATTGGGGCCAACGTCCTGACTTTC CASSFTGRIGANVLTF
TRBJ1-6 TRBV19 TRBD1 - TGTGCCAGTTCAAGACAGGGATCCTATAATTCACCCCTCCACTTT CASSRQGSYNSPLHF
TRBJ2-1 TRBV11-3 - - TGTGCCAGCAGCTTAGATATAGGTAGCTATGAGCAGTTCTTC CASSLDIGSYEQFF
TRBJ2-7 TRBV10-3 TRBD1 - TGTGCCATCAGCAGGACAGGGGGCTACGAGCAGTACTTC CAISRTGGYEQYF
TRBJ1-2 TRBV6-5 TRBD1 - TGTGCCAGCAGTCGTCTGAGGACAGGCTATGGCTACACCTTC CASSRLRTGYGYTF
TRBJ2-2 TRBV10-3 TRBD2 - TGTGCCATCAGTGTGGCGGGAGTCACCGGGGAGCTGTTTTTT CAISVAGVTGELFF
TRBJ2-3 TRBV11-2 - - TGTGCCAGCAGCTTAGTCGGGCTAGCCACAGATACGCAGTATTTT CASSLVGLATDTQYF
TRBJ1-1 TRBV4-3 - - TGCGCCAGCAGTTCGGACACGAGCACTGAAGCTTTCTTT CASSSDTSTEAFF
TRBJ1-3 TRBV6-5 TRBD1 - TGTGCCAGCAGTTACTCGAGGACAGGGGTAAACACCATATATTTT CASSYSRTGVNTIYF
TRBJ2-7 TRBV11-1 TRBD2 - TGTGCCAGCAGCCCGAGGGAGGGGTTCTACGAGCAGTACTTC CASSPREGFYEQYF
TRBJ2-7 TRBV29-1 TRBD2 - TGCAGCGTTGAATGGAGACTAGCGGGCGGCTACGAGCAGTACTTC CSVEWRLAGGYEQYF
TRBJ2-3 TRBV29-1 - - TGCAGCGTTCCGCTACTAGGTGCTAGCACAGATACGCAGTATTTT CSVPLLGASTDTQYF
TRBJ1-2 TRBV10-3 - - TGTGCCATCAGCGGCTGGGGGGATGGCTACACCTTC CAISGWGDGYTF
TRBJ2-2 TRBV6-1 - - TGTGCCACCCCCGACAGGATGAACACCGGGGAGCTGTTTTTT CATPDRMNTGELFF